This paragraph reports one T cell receptor beta chain. These data come from a study of tumor-infiltrating lymphocytes in primary liver carcinoma. Across the study: Treatment of the patients' primary liver carcinoma consisted of surgical resection.

From 500 ng of total RNA, TCR beta-specific cDNA was reverse-transcribed using a constant-region primer. Library construction for TCR beta comprised three nested multiplex PCR rounds performed with slightly modified ARM-PCR. TCRdb fed the multiplex PCR reads into MiXCR, producing one record per CDR3 protein. The sample shows 300,000 to 400,000 distinct CDR3 sequences, about 61% of them seen only once. Blood RNA was derived from unsorted whole blood, and germline DNA was extracted too. Around 4.1 milliliters of peripheral blood were collected before surgery. The receptor was isolated from a man aged 40-49 years with primary liver carcinoma and hepatitis B virus infection. Material: peripheral blood.

CDR3: CAISVGGHGANIPTF. CDR3 DNA: TGTGCCATCAGTGTGGGAGGGCACGGGGCCAACATCCCGACTTTC. This rearrangement joins TRBV10-3 to TRBJ2-6; TRBD2 matches at 7 bases. The CDR3 totals 15 residues. Germline V gives CDR1 ENHRY, CDR2 SYGVKD. J gave up 18 bases and V 4 bases, and 18 bases lay outside the gene matches.